This T cell receptor beta chain was observed in a study of blood T cell repertoires in COVID-19. Study background: Researchers got acute and convalescent COVID-19 samples from the United States, Italy and Spain.

On this clone: One junction end disagrees with the germline gene, perhaps due to a read error.

TCRdb's table, derived via immunoSEQ multiplex PCR, lists solely in-frame clones and lacks some. The sample includes more than 200,000 clones, 80% to 90% of them seen just once. CDR3 size: 12 residues. Germline V gives CDR1 ENHRY, CDR2 SYGVKD. The receptor was derived from a woman aged 80 or over with acute or convalescent COVID-19. The V gene is TRBV10-3, the J gene TRBJ1-1; no reliable D call. Sample: peripheral blood. The CDR3 is CAISELSTEAFF. CDR3 DNA sequence: TGTGCCATCAGCGAGTTGAGCACTGAAGCTTTCTTT.